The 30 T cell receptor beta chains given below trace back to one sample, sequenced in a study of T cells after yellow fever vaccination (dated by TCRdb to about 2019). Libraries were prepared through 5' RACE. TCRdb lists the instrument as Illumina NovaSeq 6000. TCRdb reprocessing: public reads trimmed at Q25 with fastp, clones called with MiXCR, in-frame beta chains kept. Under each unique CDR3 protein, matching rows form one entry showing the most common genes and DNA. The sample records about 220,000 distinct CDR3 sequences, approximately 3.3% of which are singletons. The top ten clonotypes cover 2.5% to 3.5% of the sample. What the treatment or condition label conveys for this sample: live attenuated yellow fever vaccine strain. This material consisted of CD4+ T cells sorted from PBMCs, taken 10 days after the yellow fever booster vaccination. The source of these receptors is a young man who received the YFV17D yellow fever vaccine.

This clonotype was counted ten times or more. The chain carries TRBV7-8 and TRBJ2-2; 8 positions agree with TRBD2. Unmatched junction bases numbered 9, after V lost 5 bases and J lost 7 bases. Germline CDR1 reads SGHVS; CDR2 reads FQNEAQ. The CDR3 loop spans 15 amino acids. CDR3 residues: CASSPVRGGNGELFF. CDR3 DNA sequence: TGTGCCAGCAGCCCTGTTCGGGGGGGCAACGGGGAGCTGTTTTTT.

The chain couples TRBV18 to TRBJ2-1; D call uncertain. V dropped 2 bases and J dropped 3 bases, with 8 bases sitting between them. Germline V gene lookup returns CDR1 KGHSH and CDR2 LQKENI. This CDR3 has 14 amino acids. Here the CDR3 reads CASSPRGVYNEQFF. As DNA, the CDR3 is TGTGCCAGCTCACCAAGAGGAGTCTACAATGAGCAGTTCTTC.

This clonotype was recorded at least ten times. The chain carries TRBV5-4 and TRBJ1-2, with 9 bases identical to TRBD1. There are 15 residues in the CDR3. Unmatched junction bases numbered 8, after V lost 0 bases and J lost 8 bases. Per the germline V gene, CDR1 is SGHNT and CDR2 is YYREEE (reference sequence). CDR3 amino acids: CASSLDAGTGLGYTF. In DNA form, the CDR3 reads TGTGCCAGCAGCTTGGATGCGGGGACAGGGCTAGGCTACACCTTC.

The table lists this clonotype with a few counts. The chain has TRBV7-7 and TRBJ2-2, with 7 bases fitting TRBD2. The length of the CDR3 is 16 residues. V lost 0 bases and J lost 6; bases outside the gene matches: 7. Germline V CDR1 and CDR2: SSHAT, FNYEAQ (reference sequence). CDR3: CASSLATGGTPGELFF. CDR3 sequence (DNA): TGTGCCAGCAGCTTAGCTACCGGGGGGACCCCCGGGGAGCTGTTTTTT.

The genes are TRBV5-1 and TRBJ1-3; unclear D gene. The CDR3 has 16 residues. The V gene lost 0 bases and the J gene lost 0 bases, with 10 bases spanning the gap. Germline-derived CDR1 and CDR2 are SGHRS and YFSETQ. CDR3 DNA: TGCGCCAGCAGCTTGGGAGGTGGTTACTCTGGAAACACCATATATTTT. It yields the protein CASSLGGGYSGNTIYF.

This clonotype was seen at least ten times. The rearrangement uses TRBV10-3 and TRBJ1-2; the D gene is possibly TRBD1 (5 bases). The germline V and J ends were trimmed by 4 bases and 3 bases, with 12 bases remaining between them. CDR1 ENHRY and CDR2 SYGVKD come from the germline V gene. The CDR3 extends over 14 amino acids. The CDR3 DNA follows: TGTGCCATCAGTGTCTCAGGGACCTACTATGGCTACACCTTC. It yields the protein CAISVSGTYYGYTF.

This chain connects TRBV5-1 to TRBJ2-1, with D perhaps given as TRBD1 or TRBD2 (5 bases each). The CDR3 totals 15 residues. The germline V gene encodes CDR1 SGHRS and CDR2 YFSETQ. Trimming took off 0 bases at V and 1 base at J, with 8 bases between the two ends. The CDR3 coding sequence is TGCGCCAGCAGCTTGGCGGGGCTTTCCTACAATGAGCAGTTCTTC. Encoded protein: CASSLAGLSYNEQFF.

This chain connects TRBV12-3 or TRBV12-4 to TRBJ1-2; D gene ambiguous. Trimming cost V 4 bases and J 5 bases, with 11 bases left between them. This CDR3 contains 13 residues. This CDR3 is CASSSGPGYGYTF. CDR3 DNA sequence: TGTGCCAGCAGTTCCGGGCCCGGATATGGCTACACCTTC.

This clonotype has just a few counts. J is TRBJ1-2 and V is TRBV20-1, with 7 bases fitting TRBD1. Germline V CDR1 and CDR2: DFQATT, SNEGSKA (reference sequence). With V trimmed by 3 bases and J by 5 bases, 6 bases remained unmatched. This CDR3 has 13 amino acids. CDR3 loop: CSARNRGLYGYTF. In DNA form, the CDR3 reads TGCAGTGCTAGGAACAGGGGTTTATATGGCTACACCTTC.

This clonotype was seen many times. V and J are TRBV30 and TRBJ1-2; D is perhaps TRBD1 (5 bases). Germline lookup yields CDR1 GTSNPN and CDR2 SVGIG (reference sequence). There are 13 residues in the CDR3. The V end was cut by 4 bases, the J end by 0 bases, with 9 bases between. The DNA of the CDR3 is TGTGCCTGGACAGGGTACGCTAACTATGGCTACACCTTC. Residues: CAWTGYANYGYTF. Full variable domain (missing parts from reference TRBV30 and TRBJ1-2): SQTIHQWPATLVQPVGSPLSLECTVEGTSNPNLYWYRQAAGRGLQLLFYSVGIGQISSEVPQNLSASRPQDRQFILSSKKLLLSDSGFYLCAWTGYANYGYTFGSGTRLTVV.

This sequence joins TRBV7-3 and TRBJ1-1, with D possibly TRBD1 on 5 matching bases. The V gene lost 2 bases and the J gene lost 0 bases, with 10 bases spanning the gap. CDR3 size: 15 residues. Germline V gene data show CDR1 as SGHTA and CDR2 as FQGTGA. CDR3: CASSLGGGMNTEAFF. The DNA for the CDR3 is TGTGCCAGCAGCTTAGGCGGGGGTATGAACACTGAAGCTTTCTTT.

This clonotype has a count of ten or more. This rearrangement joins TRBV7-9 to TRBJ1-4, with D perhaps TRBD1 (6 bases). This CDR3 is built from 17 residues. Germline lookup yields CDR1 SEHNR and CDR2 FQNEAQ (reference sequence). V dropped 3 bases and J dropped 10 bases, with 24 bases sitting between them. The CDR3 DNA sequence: TGTGCCAGCAGCTTTCGCTATGCGGGGGGCGAGGTCGCAAAACTGTTTTTT. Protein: CASSFRYAGGEVAKLFF.

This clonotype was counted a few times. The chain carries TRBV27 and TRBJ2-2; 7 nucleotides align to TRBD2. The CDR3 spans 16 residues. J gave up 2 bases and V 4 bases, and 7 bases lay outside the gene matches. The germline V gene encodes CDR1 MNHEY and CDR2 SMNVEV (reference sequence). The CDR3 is CASSWWSGGNTGELFF. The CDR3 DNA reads TGTGCCAGCAGTTGGTGGTCGGGGGGTAACACCGGGGAGCTGTTTTTT.

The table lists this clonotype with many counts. CDR3 nucleotide sequence: TGTGCCAGCATTCTTTTCTCTGGAAACACCATATATTTT. It yields the protein CASILFSGNTIYF. This rearrangement joins TRBV12-3 or TRBV12-4 to TRBJ1-3; D is uncertain. Trimming left V 7 bases short and J 0 bases short, with 7 bases between. The CDR3 consists of 13 residues.

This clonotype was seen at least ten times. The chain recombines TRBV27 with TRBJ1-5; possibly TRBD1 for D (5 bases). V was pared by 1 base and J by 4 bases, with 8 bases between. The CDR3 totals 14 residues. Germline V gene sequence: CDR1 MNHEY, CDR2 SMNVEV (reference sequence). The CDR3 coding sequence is TGTGCCAGCAGTTTATTGGGGGGGAATCAGCCCCAGCATTTT. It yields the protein CASSLLGGNQPQHF.

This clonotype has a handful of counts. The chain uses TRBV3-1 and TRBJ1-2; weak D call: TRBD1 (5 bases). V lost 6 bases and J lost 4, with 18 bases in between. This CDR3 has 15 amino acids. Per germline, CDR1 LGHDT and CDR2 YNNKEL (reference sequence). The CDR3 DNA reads TGTGCCAGCAGATCGGAGGGGCAGGGCCCCTATGGCTACACCTTC. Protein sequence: CASRSEGQGPYGYTF.

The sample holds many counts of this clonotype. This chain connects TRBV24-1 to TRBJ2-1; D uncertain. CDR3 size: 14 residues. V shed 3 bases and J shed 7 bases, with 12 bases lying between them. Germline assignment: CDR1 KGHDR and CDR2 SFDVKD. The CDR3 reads CATSDVFLGNEQFF. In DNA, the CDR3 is TGTGCCACCAGTGATGTATTCCTCGGGAATGAGCAGTTCTTC.

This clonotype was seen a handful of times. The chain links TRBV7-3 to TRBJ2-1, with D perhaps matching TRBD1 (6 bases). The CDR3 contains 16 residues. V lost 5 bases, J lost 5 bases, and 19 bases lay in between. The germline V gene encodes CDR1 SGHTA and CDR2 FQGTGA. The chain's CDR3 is CASSARRTAEDNEQFF. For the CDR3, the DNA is TGTGCCAGCAGCGCCCGCCGGACAGCCGAAGACAATGAGCAGTTCTTC.

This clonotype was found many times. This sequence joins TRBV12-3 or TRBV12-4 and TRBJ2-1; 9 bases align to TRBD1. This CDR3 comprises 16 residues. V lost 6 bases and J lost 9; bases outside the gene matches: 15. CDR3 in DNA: TGTGCCAGCAGGTTAAACCGGGACAGGGATGGAGGTGAGCAGTTCTTC. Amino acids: CASRLNRDRDGGEQFF.

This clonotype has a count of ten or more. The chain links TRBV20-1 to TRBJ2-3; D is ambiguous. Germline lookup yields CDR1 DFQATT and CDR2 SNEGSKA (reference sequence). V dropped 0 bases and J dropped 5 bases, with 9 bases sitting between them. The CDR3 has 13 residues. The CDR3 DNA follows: TGCAGTGCTAGAGATTCCCAAGGAGATACGCAGTATTTT. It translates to CSARDSQGDTQYF.

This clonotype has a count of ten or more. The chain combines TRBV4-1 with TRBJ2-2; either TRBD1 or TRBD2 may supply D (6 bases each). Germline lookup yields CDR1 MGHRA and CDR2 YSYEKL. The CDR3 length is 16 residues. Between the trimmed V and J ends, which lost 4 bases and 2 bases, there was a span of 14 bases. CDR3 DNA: TGCGCCAGCAGCCCTCCCCGGGGGCCTAACACCGGGGAGCTGTTTTTT. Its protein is CASSPPRGPNTGELFF.

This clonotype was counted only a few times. DNA of the CDR3: TGTGCCAGCAGCTTTGGCAGGGACTATGGCTACACCTTC. Its translation: CASSFGRDYGYTF. V usage is TRBV5-4 and J usage is TRBJ1-2; D is perhaps TRBD1 (5 bases). The CDR3 contains 13 residues. In germline, CDR1 is SGHNT, CDR2 YYREEE (reference sequence). Trimming removed 2 bases at V and 3 bases at J, with 8 bases between.

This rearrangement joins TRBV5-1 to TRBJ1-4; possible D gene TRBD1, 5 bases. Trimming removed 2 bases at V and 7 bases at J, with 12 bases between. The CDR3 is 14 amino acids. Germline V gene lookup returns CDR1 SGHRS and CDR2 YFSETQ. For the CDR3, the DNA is TGCGCCAGCAGCTTCGGGACGGCGGGTGAAAAACTGTTTTTT. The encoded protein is CASSFGTAGEKLFF.

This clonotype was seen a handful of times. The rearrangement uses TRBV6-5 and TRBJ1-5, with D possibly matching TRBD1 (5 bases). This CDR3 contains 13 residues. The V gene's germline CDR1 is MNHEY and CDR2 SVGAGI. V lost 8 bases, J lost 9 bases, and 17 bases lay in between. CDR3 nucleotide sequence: TGTGCCAGCCGTTCGGAGGGGTGGGGGCCCCAGCATTTT. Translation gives CASRSEGWGPQHF.

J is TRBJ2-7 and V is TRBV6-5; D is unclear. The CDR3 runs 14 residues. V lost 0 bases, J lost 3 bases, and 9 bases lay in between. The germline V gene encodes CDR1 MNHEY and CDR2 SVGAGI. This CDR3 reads CASSYSKLNYEQYF. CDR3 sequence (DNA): TGTGCCAGCAGTTACTCGAAACTTAACTACGAGCAGTACTTC.

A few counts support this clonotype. The CDR3 DNA reads TGTGCCAGCGGTGTATCGCGGCAAAATAGCAATCAGCCCCAGCATTTT. The encoded protein is CASGVSRQNSNQPQHF. The V and J genes are TRBV6-1 and TRBJ1-5; D call uncertain. This CDR3 is built from 16 residues. Germline V gene data show CDR1 as MNHNS and CDR2 as SASEGT. V shed 8 bases and J shed 0 bases, with 17 bases lying between them.

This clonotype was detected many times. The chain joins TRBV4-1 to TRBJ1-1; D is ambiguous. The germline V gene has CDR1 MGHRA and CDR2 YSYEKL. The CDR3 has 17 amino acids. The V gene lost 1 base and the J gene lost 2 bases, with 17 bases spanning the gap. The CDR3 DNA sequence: TGCGCCAGCAGCCAAGTCCCGAATGTACACACTAACACTGAAGCTTTCTTT. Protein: CASSQVPNVHTNTEAFF.

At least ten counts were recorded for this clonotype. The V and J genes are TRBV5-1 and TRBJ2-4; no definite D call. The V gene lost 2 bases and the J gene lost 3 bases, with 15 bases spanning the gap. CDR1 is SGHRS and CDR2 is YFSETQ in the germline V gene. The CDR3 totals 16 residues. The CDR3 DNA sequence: TGCGCCAGCAGCTTTGAAGGGCGTTTTGGCAAAAACATTCAGTACTTC. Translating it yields CASSFEGRFGKNIQYF.

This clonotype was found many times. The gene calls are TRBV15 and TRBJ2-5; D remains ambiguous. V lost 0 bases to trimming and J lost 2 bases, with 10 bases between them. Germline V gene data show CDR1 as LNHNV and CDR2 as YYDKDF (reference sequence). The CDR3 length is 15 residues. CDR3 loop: CATSRDAGRQETQYF. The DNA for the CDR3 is TGTGCCACCAGCAGAGATGCCGGCAGACAAGAGACCCAGTACTTC.

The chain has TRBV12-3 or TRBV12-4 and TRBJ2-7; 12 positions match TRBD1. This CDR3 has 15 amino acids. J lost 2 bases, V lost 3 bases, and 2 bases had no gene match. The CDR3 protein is CASSFGTGGPYEQYF. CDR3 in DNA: TGTGCCAGCAGTTTCGGGACAGGGGGCCCCTACGAGCAGTACTTC.